This note documents a single T cell receptor (beta chain) sequence. The antigen is not known. The data stem from a study of long-term antiretroviral therapy in people with HIV. Whole-study context: The 2015 immediate-ART recommendation was preceded by the earliest samples by about a decade. Study observations and caveats: Unavailable data included ART adherence, viral resistance and therapy changes (switches in treatment). Control repertoires displayed wider CDR3 length ranges than the HIV repertoires.

The junction had 6 bases not matched to a gene; V was cut back by 0 bases and J by 3 bases. Germline CDR1 and CDR2: SGHAT and FQNNGV. CDR3 length equals 16 residues. A v3.0 immunoSEQ assay was performed at survey level. Per-sample targets for sequencing were about 35,000-50,000 T-cell genomes. Clones were sequenced by immunoSEQ multiplex PCR, and TCRdb holds only the in-frame ones, with some missing. The sample yields around 25,000 clones, about 86% seen once. The V gene is TRBV11-2, the J gene TRBJ1-2; 8 bases fit TRBD1. The starting material was unsorted PBMCs, obtained more than 4.3 years after starting antiretroviral therapy. This clonotype was sampled from a man between 25 and 39 years old with HIV. The CDR3 loop is CASSLDLTGGDYGYTF. CDR3 in DNA: TGTGCCAGCAGCTTAGATCTTACAGGGGGTGACTATGGCTACACCTTC.